This is a list of T cell receptor beta chains from one sample in a study of control samples from healthy donors and cancer patients. The method was immunoSEQ multiplex PCR; TCRdb's version includes in-frame clones alone and lacks a portion of them. The data show some 100,000 clones, 75% to 90% seen once. Sequenced material: blood. These TCRs come from a man aged 25-40 years in good health. Both conserved end residues are part of each CDR3. A D gene is named only where the DNA matches it firmly. Not all rows give a size; the values are once, few, many and, for expanded clones, a class.

TRBV5-1	NA	TRBJ2-3	NA	TGCGCCAGCAGCTTACAAGATACGCAGTATTTT	CASSLQDTQYF
TRBV18	NA	TRBJ2-6	NA	TGTGCCAGCTCCGAATACGGCGGGGGCCCGACCTCTGGGGCCAACGTCCTGACTTTC	CASSEYGGGPTSGANVLTF
TRBV27	NA	TRBJ1-2	NA	TGTGCCAGCAGTTTAGGTGGGGGTAGCGGCTACACCTTC	CASSLGGGSGYTF
TRBV5-6	NA	TRBJ2-2	NA	TGTGCCAGCAGCCCCGGTCGGCTAACCGGGGAGCTGTTTTTT	CASSPGRLTGELFF
TRBV19	TRBD2	TRBJ2-7	NA	TGTGCCAGTAGTCTAGCGGGAGGGTACGAGCAGTACTTC	CASSLAGGYEQYF
TRBV21-1	NA	TRBJ2-2	NA	TGTGCCAGCAGCTTCCTGACAAGCCACCGGGGAGCTGTTTTT	CASSFLTSHRGAVF
TRBV5-8	NA	TRBJ2-7	NA	TGTGCCAGCAGCTTCCGGGACGGATCCTACGAGCAGTACTTC	CASSFRDGSYEQYF
TRBV29-1	TRBD2	TRBJ2-1	few	TGCAGCCTCCTACCTCCGGGGGGATGGTACAATGAGCAGTTCTTC	CSLLPPGGWYNEQFF
TRBV15	NA	TRBJ2-3	NA	TGTGCCACCAGCAGATCCCGGGGGACTAGCACAGATACGCAGTATTTT	CATSRSRGTSTDTQYF
TRBV24-1	TRBD1	TRBJ2-1	NA	TGTGCCACCAGTGATCGTACGCAGGGGGCGCGGAATGAGCAGTTCTTC	CATSDRTQGARNEQFF
TRBV21-1	NA	TRBJ1-2	NA	TGTGCCAGCAGCAAAGGGCATAAGGGCTGCGTCTATGGCTACACCTTC	CASSKGHKGCVYGYTF
TRBV28	TRBD1	TRBJ2-7	NA	TGTGCCAGCAGTTTTTCGGGACAGGGCCTCTACGAGCAGTACTTC	CASSFSGQGLYEQYF
TRBV27	NA	TRBJ1-1	NA	TGTGCCACTAGAATGGGGGAGAACACTGAAGCTTTCTTT	CATRMGENTEAFF
TRBV19	NA	TRBJ2-7	NA	TGTGCCAGTAGTCCGCGGGGCAGCAGGTCGTACGAGCAGTACTTC	CASSPRGSRSYEQYF
TRBV5-5	TRBD1	TRBJ2-5	NA	TGTGCCAGCAGCTTACCACAGGGGGCAGTGGAGACCCAGTACTTC	CASSLPQGAVETQYF
TRBV7-9	NA	TRBJ1-1	NA	TGTGCCAGCAGCTTGGGGAGGAACACTGAAGCTTTCTTT	CASSLGRNTEAFF
TRBV5-4	NA	TRBJ2-3	NA	TGTGCCAGCAGCGCCGGGGGGCCGTCCACAGATACGCAGTATTTT	CASSAGGPSTDTQYF
TRBV7-9	TRBD2	TRBJ2-4	NA	TGTGCCGTAGCCGGGACTAGCGGGAGTGAGGGGTCCAAAAACATTCAGTACTTC	CAVAGTSGSEGSKNIQYF
TRBV10-2	NA	TRBJ1-2	NA	TGCGCCACTGAGGGAGGGGCTGGCTACACCTTC	CATEGGAGYTF
TRBV11-2	TRBD1	TRBJ1-4	NA	TGTGCCAGCAGTTCCGCCCCCGGGACAGGCGGGGAAAAACTGTTTTTT	CASSSAPGTGGEKLFF
TRBV28	TRBD1	TRBJ1-2	NA	TGTGCCAGCAGTTTCACAGGGGGCGGACACTATGGCTACACCTTC	CASSFTGGGHYGYTF
TRBV4-3	NA	TRBJ2-1	NA	TGCGCCAGCAGCCAAGATCCCCAGCGGGAGCAGTTCTTC	CASSQDPQREQFF
TRBV19	NA	TRBJ2-1	once	TGTGCCAGTAAACGGGACTCCTACAATGAGCAGTTCTTC	CASKRDSYNEQFF
TRBV30	NA	TRBJ2-3	NA	TGTGCCTGGAGTGCTCAGGGCATAGATACGCAGTATTTT	CAWSAQGIDTQYF
TRBV15	TRBD2	TRBJ2-1	NA	TGTGCCACCAGCAGAGTTTCGCGGGAGTTTTCCACCTACAATGAGCAGTTCTTC	CATSRVSREFSTYNEQFF
TRBV11-2	TRBD1	TRBJ2-3	NA	TGTGCCAGCACCAGGACAGGGGGCACAGATACGCAGTATTTT	CASTRTGGTDTQYF
TRBV7-2	NA	TRBJ1-2	few	TGTGCCAGCAGCTTAGCGAAGGGGGGCCACTATGGCTACACCTTC	CASSLAKGGHYGYTF
TRBV7-8	NA	TRBJ1-4	few	TGTGCCAGCAGCTATGGACGGGTACCAAGGGAAAAACTGTTTTTT	CASSYGRVPREKLFF
TRBV5-1	NA	TRBJ2-5	NA	TGCGCCAGCAGCTCCCCTAAGGGCCAAGAGACCCAGTACTTC	CASSSPKGQETQYF
TRBV6-2/TRBV6-3	NA	TRBJ2-3	NA	TGTGCCAGCAGTTGGCTCGGGAGCACAGATACGCAGTATTTT	CASSWLGSTDTQYF
TRBV6-1	NA	TRBJ2-5	NA	TGTGCCAGCAGTGATATTAGAAGACATCTGGGGGAGACCCAGTACTTC	CASSDIRRHLGETQYF
TRBV6-2/TRBV6-3	TRBD1	TRBJ1-4	NA	TGTGCCAGCAGCTTCAGGGGGAAGGATGAAAAACTGTTTTTT	CASSFRGKDEKLFF
TRBV7-2	NA	TRBJ1-1	NA	TGTGCCAGCAGCATAGACAGATACACTGAAGCTTTCTTT	CASSIDRYTEAFF
TRBV27	TRBD1	TRBJ1-2	once	TGTGCCAGCAGGGAGGACAGGGGGATAGGTGGCTACACCTTC	CASREDRGIGGYTF
TRBV7-3	TRBD1	TRBJ2-6	NA	TGTGCCAGCAGCCCAAAAGGACAGGGGGGGGGATCTGGGGCCAACGTCCTGACTTTC	CASSPKGQGGGSGANVLTF
TRBV18	TRBD2	TRBJ2-1	NA	TGTGCCAGCTCACTGTGGCCCCCGGCGACTAGCGGGATCTATGAGCAGTTCTTC	CASSLWPPATSGIYEQFF
TRBV5-4	TRBD1	TRBJ1-1	NA	TGTGCCAGCAGCCTCCCCGGGACAGGGTACGCTGAAGCTTTCTTT	CASSLPGTGYAEAFF
TRBV29-1	NA	TRBJ2-5	once	TGCAGCGTTGGTGGGCTCGGAGAGACCCAGTACTTC	CSVGGLGETQYF
TRBV19	NA	TRBJ2-5	NA	TGTGCCAGTAGTCAGGCAGCGAACGGGGAGACCCAGTACTTC	CASSQAANGETQYF
TRBV2	NA	TRBJ1-4	NA	TGTGCCAGCAGTGTTTTGGGATTGGAGGAAAAACTGTTTTTT	CASSVLGLEEKLFF
TRBV30	TRBD1	TRBJ1-2	NA	TGTGCCGGGACAGTTGGTCCCCTAAACTATGGCTACACCTTC	CAGTVGPLNYGYTF
TRBV9	NA	TRBJ2-2	NA	TGTGCCAGCAGCGTAACGGGAGAAGTGACCGGGGAGCTGTTTTTT	CASSVTGEVTGELFF
TRBV5-6	NA	TRBJ1-2	NA	TGTGCCAGCAGCTCCGGGGTGGTCGTATTAATCTATGGCTACACCTTC	CASSSGVVVLIYGYTF
TRBV19	NA	TRBJ2-1	NA	TGTGCCAGTATGAAAGGGGGAAGGAGCTCCTACAATGAGCAGTTCTTC	CASMKGGRSSYNEQFF
TRBV27	NA	TRBJ1-1	NA	TGTGCCAGCAGTTTATCTCCCAGCACTGAAGCTTTCTTT	CASSLSPSTEAFF
TRBV12-3/TRBV12-4	NA	TRBJ2-1	NA	TGTGCCAGCAGTCTAACCGGACCCTCGCAGCAGTTCTTC	CASSLTGPSQQFF
TRBV11-2	NA	TRBJ2-2	once	TGTGCCAGCAGCTTAGGTCGCTGGCAGGGAAGCGCCGGGGAGCTGTTTTTT	CASSLGRWQGSAGELFF
TRBV19	NA	TRBJ1-5	few	TGTGCCAGTAGTATAACAGGATATCAGCCCCAGCATTTT	CASSITGYQPQHF
TRBV11-2	NA	TRBJ1-1	NA	TGTGCCAGCAGCCTCGTAGGACAGCCCACTGAAGCTTTCTTT	CASSLVGQPTEAFF